The TCR beta chain described here comes from a study of shared T cell receptors in the human thymus. Profiled with immunoSEQ multiplex PCR; TCRdb holds only in-frame clones, not every one. The sample has some 660,000 clones, 80% to 90% seen once. CDR1 is GTSNPN and CDR2 is SVGIG in the germline V gene (reference sequence). V was cut by 2 bases and J by 0 bases, with 17 bases left in between. The CDR3 is made up of 17 amino acids. The same sample was also used in a study of human thymus T cells. As reported in that work: Resected material from corrective heart surgery provided the thymus tissue analysed. Unrelated individuals reportedly shared highly overlapping thymic TCR repertoires.

The V gene is TRBV30, the J gene TRBJ1-3; D is perhaps TRBD1 (5 bases). What was sequenced was thymocytes. The receptor comes from a boy less than two years old with a congenital heart defect. The CDR3 is CAWSTGVREDSGNTIYF. The DNA of the CDR3 is TGTGCCTGGAGTACAGGTGTCAGGGAAGACTCTGGAAACACCATATATTTT.